This entry lists 23 T cell receptor beta chains sequenced from one sample in a study of monozygotic twins with inflammatory bowel disease. TCRdb processed the 5' RACE reads again and assigns one entry to each CDR3 protein, with no DNA. The table lists 300,000 to 450,000 distinct CDR3 sequences, with just over 2.5% in the top ten. The sample comprised blood. These TCRs come from a human donor with ulcerative colitis or Crohn's disease, or a healthy co-twin of an affected twin (not recorded which).

V and J are TRBV6-5 and TRBJ2-4. Per germline, CDR1 MNHEY and CDR2 SVGAGI. The CDR3 runs to 17 residues. The CDR3: CASSYSAPDRSRNIQYF.

This chain links TRBV12-3 or TRBV12-4 with TRBJ1-5. The CDR3 is made up of 13 amino acids. The CDR3 reads CASSSRARQPQHF.

This rearrangement joins TRBV30 to TRBJ1-1; without DNA, the TCRdb call of TRBD1 cannot be checked. The CDR3 length is 16 residues. Germline-derived CDR1 and CDR2 are GTSNPN and SVGIG (reference sequence). CDR3: CAWSVLLPGAGDEAFF.

The chain joins TRBV3-1 to TRBJ2-7. The CDR3 has 14 residues. Germline CDR1 is LGHDT and CDR2 is YNNKEL (reference sequence). CDR3 residues: CASSQDAQYYEQYF.

The genes are TRBV20-1 and TRBJ1-4; TCRdb designates TRBD1, a call that cannot be tested without DNA. The length of the CDR3 is 15 residues. CDR1 and CDR2 (germline): DFQATT, SNEGSKA (reference sequence). The CDR3 here is CSAVSGRRLNEKLFF.

The chain links TRBV6-5 to TRBJ1-2; without DNA, the TCRdb call of TRBD1 cannot be checked. Looked up from germline, CDR1 is MNHEY and CDR2 is SVGAGI. The CDR3 consists of 13 residues. CDR3 residues: CASSRPGQYGYTF.

This CDR3 is CSARDITNTGELFF. V usage is TRBV20-1 and J usage is TRBJ2-2. The CDR3 has 14 amino acids. Germline V gene lookup returns CDR1 DFQATT and CDR2 SNEGSKA (reference sequence).

The chain couples TRBV3-1 to TRBJ2-6. CDR3 length: 17 amino acids. Germline CDR1 is LGHDT and CDR2 is YNNKEL (reference sequence). CDR3: CASSQDPRSAGANVLTF. The full variable domain, with the rest looked up from reference TRBV3-1 and TRBJ2-6, is DTAVSQTPKYLVTQMGNDKSIKCEQNLGHDTMYWYKQDSKKFLKIMFSYNNKELIINETVPNRFSPKSPDKAHLNLHINSLELGDSAVYFCASSQDPRSAGANVLTFGAGSRLTVL.

The V call is TRBV4-3, the J call TRBJ2-1; checking the TCRdb D call of TRBD1 is not possible without DNA. The CDR3 contains 17 residues. Germline lookup yields CDR1 LGHNA and CDR2 YSLEER. The CDR3 sequence is CASSQSPVGQGTPGQFF.

The rearrangement links TRBV7-2 to TRBJ1-3; TCRdb selects TRBD1, and the lack of DNA leaves this call unchecked. Germline V gene sequence: CDR1 SGHTA, CDR2 FQGNSA. This CDR3 region has 17 residues. The CDR3 reads CASSQTDMGIIGNTIYF. The full variable domain, with the rest looked up from reference TRBV7-2 and TRBJ1-3, is GAGVSQSPSNKVTEKGKDVELRCDPISGHTALYWYRQSLGQGLEFLIYFQGNSAPDKSGLPSDRFSAERTGGSVSTLTIQRTQQEDSAVYLCASSQTDMGIIGNTIYFGEGSWLTVV.

V gene TRBV7-2 combines with J gene TRBJ2-1; TCRdb lists TRBD2, though no DNA is available to test this call. The CDR3 is 16 residues long. Per germline, CDR1 SGHTA and CDR2 FQGNSA. The CDR3 sequence is CASSLDKRGGRGEQFF.

The rearrangement joins TRBV7-8 to TRBJ1-5. This CDR3 comprises 12 residues. Germline loops: CDR1 SGHVS, CDR2 FQNEAQ. This CDR3 is CASSSFQQPQHF.

This chain joins TRBV11-3 and TRBJ1-6. The CDR3 spans 13 residues. Germline CDR1 reads SGHNT; CDR2 reads YENEEA. This CDR3 is CASSLIFNSPLHF.

The V and J genes are TRBV29-1 and TRBJ2-1; the TRBD2 assignment by TCRdb is unverifiable without DNA. There are 13 residues in the CDR3. Germline values: CDR1 SQVTM, CDR2 ANQGSEA. The CDR3 protein is CSATSGGANEQFF.

V and J are TRBV5-1 and TRBJ1-3. This CDR3 contains 16 residues. Germline assignment: CDR1 SGHRS and CDR2 YFSETQ. The CDR3 loop is CASSLSQASSGNTIYF.

The genes are TRBV7-9 and TRBJ2-1; TCRdb indicates TRBD2, and absent DNA this call remains unverified. The CDR3 is 17 amino acids. Germline-derived CDR1 and CDR2 are SEHNR and FQNEAQ (reference sequence). The CDR3 region is CASSLASDRAHYNEQFF.

The rearrangement links TRBV12-3 or TRBV12-4 to TRBJ2-3; TCRdb reports TRBD2, a call that lacks DNA to check it against. The CDR3 loop spans 16 amino acids. The CDR3 here is CASSLLATGSTDTQYF.

V is TRBV20-1 and J is TRBJ2-3; checking the TCRdb D call of TRBD1 is not possible without DNA. The CDR3 runs 12 residues. Per the germline V gene, CDR1 is DFQATT and CDR2 is SNEGSKA (reference sequence). The CDR3 spells CSPRPPPDTQYF.

V and J are TRBV7-3 and TRBJ2-5; the TRBD1 assignment by TCRdb is unverifiable without DNA. The CDR3 runs to 13 residues. Germline CDR1 and CDR2: SGHTA and FQGTGA. CDR3 loop: CASSLHREETQYF.

V usage is TRBV19 and J usage is TRBJ1-5; TCRdb proposes TRBD1, but this gene call is untestable without DNA. CDR1 and CDR2 from the germline V gene are LNHDA and SQIVND (reference sequence). This CDR3 is built from 14 residues. The CDR3 sequence is CASSMGEGNQPQHF.

The gene calls are TRBV7-9 and TRBJ1-3; TCRdb calls TRBD1, which cannot be checked without DNA. The CDR3 loop spans 14 amino acids. Germline V gene sequence: CDR1 SEHNR, CDR2 FQNEAQ (reference sequence). CDR3: CASSSRDRVDTIYF.

The rearrangement uses TRBV27 and TRBJ2-7; TCRdb indicates TRBD1, and absent DNA this call remains unverified. CDR3 length: 14 residues. Germline loops: CDR1 MNHEY, CDR2 SMNVEV (reference sequence). The CDR3 is CASRKVGPPNEQYF.

This chain links TRBV18 with TRBJ2-3. Germline V gene data show CDR1 as KGHSH and CDR2 as LQKENI. This CDR3 comprises 14 residues. The CDR3 spells CASSPPGSVDTQYF.